The T cell receptor (beta chain) under discussion was sequenced for a study of blood T cell repertoires in COVID-19 (dated by TCRdb to the early 2020s). For context, the study as a whole: Samples from collaborators originated in the United States, Italy and Spain and spanned both the acute and convalescent phases of COVID-19. Subjects who had been exposed to COVID-19, were actively infected with it, or had recovered from it provided the deeply sampled blood TCRbeta repertoires that made up the dataset. A de-identified subject ID, COVID-19 status, age in years and sex were almost always included in the sample metadata. Where HLA class I and class II types were available, the types were taken from metadata supplied by the sample provider, not from assay-based typing. The repertoires were made available in a free public database intended to serve as a resource for research on the immune response to SARS-CoV-2. The material from the prospective study consisted of cDNA or gDNA derived from T cells, B-cell-depleted T cells, or PBMCs. The samples were drawn from two sources: the first 160 participants of the ongoing ImmuneRACE study, and 1,000 to 1,500 subjects contributed by 6 global collaborators. Points the paper makes about the study in general: Clinical and demographic metadata were provided uncurated, with the amount varying by source and participant.

On this clone itself: It has no known antigen specificity. Nothing much larger sits one base from this clone, and base qualities are not available.

TCRbeta CDR3 regions were amplified from genomic DNA using the immunoSEQ Assay, a bias-controlled multiplex PCR. For the original study's pipeline: The number of nucleated cells in each sample was estimated from the amplification of reference gene primers within the assay. To quantify the absolute abundance of each unique TCRbeta CDR3 rearrangement, sequence reads were collapsed and filtered. For each sample, productive Simpson clonality was calculated as the square root of Simpson's diversity index across productive rearrangements. Held by TCRdb, this immuneACCESS table contains in-frame sequences only and omits some clones. Under half of the omission traces to an unresolved V gene where checked; the cause of the rest is unknown. V and J calls and clone size are those listed in that table; D and trimming were worked out from the DNA. The sample records about 170,000 clones, about 80% of which are singletons. Clones ranked in the top ten supply about 2.7% of the sample.

Whole blood was collected in K2EDTA tubes by collaborating institutions according to the institutions' own protocols. For TCRbeta analysis, collaborators shipped samples in one of three forms: frozen whole blood, isolated PBMCs, or DNA extracted from either of those sample types. The source material was peripheral blood. This clonotype originated in a human donor with acute or convalescent COVID-19. The donor label of this sample is uncertain.

The base sequence is TGTGCCAGTGGAGAATGGCGGGGGAACACCGGGGAGCTGTTTTTT. Its coded protein is CASGEWRGNTGELFF. The chain couples TRBV19 to TRBJ2-2, with a tentative D gene TRBD2 over 6 matching bases. The CDR3 covers 15 residues, taking in both the cysteine and the phenylalanine. The kept DNA is CDR3 alone, 45 bases in frame from the first base. The germline V gene (reference sequence) supplies CDR1 LNHDA and CDR2 SQIVND. The germline ends are 14 bases apart after V is trimmed by 8 bases and J by 1 base.